This passage covers 5 T cell receptor beta chains from one sample sequenced in a study of cytomegalovirus exposure and HLA in healthy donors (dated by TCRdb to 2016 to 2017). The library was built by means of the immunoSEQ multiplex PCR assay. A mixture of 60 forward primers for TCR Vbeta segments and 13 reverse primers for TCR Jbeta segments was used in the multiplex PCR. TCRdb provides this immuneACCESS table in a form limited to in-frame rearrangements. Some clones are lacking; in checked studies, under half of them reflect an unresolved V gene, and why the rest are absent is not known. The sample contains approximately 110,000 clones, approximately 72% of them found a single time. The ten top clones hold 6.5% to 9% of the sample. Sequencing was performed on PBMCs. All receptors derive from a woman aged 35 to 49 in good health and CMV-seropositive.

This rearrangement joins TRBV5-1 to TRBJ1-5, with D unclear. The CDR3 spans 14 residues. Germline-derived CDR1 and CDR2 are SGHRS and YFSETQ. Trimming removed 0 bases from V and 7 bases from J, with 11 bases in between. Written as DNA, the CDR3 is TGCGCCAGCAGCTTGGGAGAGGGTGGGCAGCCCCAGCATTTT. As protein: CASSLGEGGQPQHF.

This chain joins TRBV5-1 and TRBJ2-5, with 7 bases matching TRBD1. Germline V gene data show CDR1 as SGHRS and CDR2 as YFSETQ. With V trimmed by 2 bases and J by 4 bases, 5 bases remained unmatched. The CDR3 runs to 14 residues. This CDR3 is CASSFRDSAETQYF. The CDR3 DNA reads as TGCGCCAGCAGCTTCCGGGACAGCGCAGAGACCCAGTACTTC.

The genes are TRBV5-4 and TRBJ1-4; D is undetermined. The CDR3 is 16 amino acids. Trimming shortened V by 7 bases and J by 0 bases, and 16 bases separated the two germline ends. Germline CDR1 and CDR2: SGHNT and YYREEE (reference sequence). CDR3 coding DNA: TGTGCCAGCCGGATTGGCGGGTCGGCAACTAATGAAAAACTGTTTTTT. This translates into CASRIGGSATNEKLFF.

This clone was seen a single time. The chain has TRBV7-9 and TRBJ1-1, with D possibly being TRBD1 (5 bases). V was clipped by 5 bases and J by 5 bases, with 21 bases between them. Germline CDR1 reads SEHNR; CDR2 reads FQNEAQ (reference sequence). CDR3 length: 16 amino acids. The CDR3 protein is CASSQKGRQTGTEAFF. The CDR3, as DNA: TGTGCCAGCAGCCAGAAGGGGCGCCAAACTGGGACTGAAGCTTTCTTT.

This clone was detected a few times. Distinct nucleotide sequences in the sample also encode this CDR3. Here the CDR3 DNA reads TGTGCCAGCAGGCCGGACACTGAAGCTTTCTTT. Translating it yields CASRPDTEAFF. This chain connects TRBV2 to TRBJ1-1; D is ambiguous. This CDR3 comprises 11 residues. Germline V CDR1 and CDR2: SNHLY, FYNNEI. The V and J ends lost 6 bases and 3 bases respectively, with 5 bases between them.